Included here is one T cell receptor (beta chain) sequence, with context. Reverse transcription of 0.5 to 1 ug RNA was carried out with random hexamers. Amplification of TCR beta CDR3 was carried out by immunoSEQ multiplex PCR, which covered 54 Vbeta and 13 Jbeta segments. TCRdb analysed the immunoSEQ multiplex PCR reads with MiXCR anew, one entry per CDR3 protein. The sample holds about 140,000 distinct CDR3 sequences; about 95% are singletons and the top ten take over 0.09%. This record belongs to a study of CD8 T cells in Susac syndrome. The sequenced target, TCR beta, came from blood CD8+ and CD4+ T cells. V was cut by 8 bases and J by 2 bases, with 16 bases left in between. Germline CDR1 and CDR2: SQVTM and ANQGSEA. The CDR3 length is 13 residues.

The TCR comes from a human donor with multiple sclerosis. Source material: CD4+ T cells from PBMCs. The V and J genes are TRBV29-1 and TRBJ2-7, with D unresolved. The CDR3 coding sequence is TGCAGCATTAAAGACGCTGTTACCTACGAGCAGTACTTC. It specifies CSIKDAVTYEQYF.